The 9 T cell receptor beta chains reported below all come from one sample, sequenced in a study of PD-1 blockade in classical Hodgkin lymphoma. Sequencing was performed with immunoSEQ multiplex PCR; in TCRdb, only in-frame clones are kept and a portion is missing. The sample lists tens of thousands of clones, 84% occurring once. All patients relapsed after autologous stem cell transplantation, and brentuximab vedotin exposure varied. Magnetic negative selection was used to purify CD4+ T cells from PBMCs that had been thawed. The specimen was CD4+ T cells from blood, collected at baseline. These receptors all stem from a human donor with classical Hodgkin lymphoma.

The chain links TRBV7-2 to TRBJ1-5, with 7 bases fitting TRBD1. There are 15 residues in the CDR3. Per the germline V gene, CDR1 is SGHTA and CDR2 is FQGNSA. After removal of 2 bases from V and 4 bases from J, the junction contained 5 bases not matched to a gene. Here the CDR3 reads CASSLQDRINQPQHF. For the CDR3, the DNA is TGTGCCAGCAGCTTACAGGACAGGATTAATCAGCCCCAGCATTTT.

This clone has only one observation. The chain recombines TRBV30 with TRBJ1-1; D is ambiguous. V was clipped by 4 bases and J by 7 bases, with 13 bases between them. Germline V gene sequence: CDR1 GTSNPN, CDR2 SVGIG (reference sequence). The CDR3 runs 12 residues. CDR3 DNA sequence: TGTGCCTGGACGGCGGGGTTTAATGAAGCTTTCTTT. Its protein product is CAWTAGFNEAFF.

V and J are TRBV7-6 and TRBJ2-2; a weak D match, TRBD1 (5 bases). CDR1 is SGHVS, CDR2 FNYEAQ, per germline. The CDR3 totals 13 residues. Trimming shortened V by 2 bases and J by 7 bases, and 8 bases separated the two germline ends. As DNA, the CDR3 is TGTGCCAGCAGCTTATCAGGGTTCGGGGAGCTGTTTTTT. It codes for CASSLSGFGELFF.

The rearrangement links TRBV4-3 to TRBJ1-2; D is uncertain. Trimming left V 1 base short and J 8 bases short, with 11 bases between. The CDR3 runs 13 residues. Germline values: CDR1 LGHNA, CDR2 YSLEER. Here the CDR3 reads CASSQVFDNGYTF. The DNA of the CDR3 is TGCGCCAGCAGCCAAGTGTTTGATAACGGCTACACCTTC.

This rearrangement joins TRBV18 to TRBJ1-2; D is possibly TRBD1 (6 bases). This CDR3 has 17 residues. Germline assignment: CDR1 KGHSH and CDR2 LQKENI. The V gene lost 3 bases and the J gene lost 4 bases, with 21 bases spanning the gap. CDR3 sequence reads: CASSPSQPDSRSYGYTF. The CDR3 DNA is TGTGCCAGCTCACCGTCCCAGCCGGACAGCCGTTCCTATGGCTACACCTTC.

The chain uses TRBV7-3 and TRBJ2-6, with no clear D. Trimming removed 5 bases from V and 4 bases from J, with 6 bases in between. This CDR3 spans 13 amino acids. Germline V gives CDR1 SGHTA, CDR2 FQGTGA. For the CDR3, the DNA is TGTGCCAGCAGCCCCCAGGGGGCCAACGTCCTGACTTTC. Its translation: CASSPQGANVLTF. Together with reference TRBV7-3 and TRBJ2-6, the CDR3 gives the full variable domain: GAGVSQTPSNKVTEKGKYVELRCDPISGHTALYWYRQSLGQGPEFLIYFQGTGAADDSGLPNDRFFAVRPEGSVSTLKIQRTERGDSAVYLCASSPQGANVLTFGAGSRLTVL.

The chain links TRBV9 to TRBJ2-6; TRBD1 aligns across 7 bases. Germline V CDR1 and CDR2: SGDLS, YYNGEE. The CDR3 length is 18 residues. J was trimmed by 0 bases and V by 1 base; bases with no gene match: 7. The CDR3 sequence: CASSVRGTETSGANVLTF. The CDR3, as DNA: TGTGCCAGCAGCGTAAGGGGGACAGAGACCTCTGGGGCCAACGTCCTGACTTTC.

This clone has more than one count but fewer than ten. V gene TRBV2 combines with J gene TRBJ1-5; D is unclear. The CDR3 runs 14 residues. The V end was cut by 3 bases, the J end by 2 bases, with 8 bases between. Per germline, CDR1 SNHLY and CDR2 FYNNEI. CDR3 loop: CASSEQNGNQPQHF. DNA of the CDR3: TGTGCCAGCAGTGAGCAGAATGGCAATCAGCCCCAGCATTTT.

The count of this clone is one. The chain has TRBV5-1 and TRBJ1-5; the D is unclear. The CDR3 sequence is 13 residues long. In germline, CDR1 is SGHRS, CDR2 YFSETQ. V lost 7 bases and J 0 bases, leaving 8 bases between the germline ends. CDR3 sequence reads: CASVGHSNQPQHF. In DNA form, the CDR3 reads TGCGCCAGCGTGGGCCATAGCAATCAGCCCCAGCATTTT.